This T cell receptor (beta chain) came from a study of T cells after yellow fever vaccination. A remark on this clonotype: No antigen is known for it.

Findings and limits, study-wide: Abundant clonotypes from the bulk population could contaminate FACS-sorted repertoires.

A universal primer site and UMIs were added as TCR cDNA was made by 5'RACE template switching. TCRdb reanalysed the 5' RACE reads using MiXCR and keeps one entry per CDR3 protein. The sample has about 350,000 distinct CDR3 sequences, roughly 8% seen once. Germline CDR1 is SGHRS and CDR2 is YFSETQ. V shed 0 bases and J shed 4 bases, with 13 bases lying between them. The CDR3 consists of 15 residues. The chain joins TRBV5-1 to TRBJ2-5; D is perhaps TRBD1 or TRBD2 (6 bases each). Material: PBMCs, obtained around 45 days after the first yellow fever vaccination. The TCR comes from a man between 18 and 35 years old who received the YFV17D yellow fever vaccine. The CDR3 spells CASSLELTGAETQYF. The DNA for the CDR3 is TGCGCCAGCAGCTTGGAGTTGACGGGGGCAGAGACCCAGTACTTC.